The rows below give T cell receptor beta chains drawn from one sample of a study of T-cell memory formation after mild COVID-19. TCRdb re-analysed the 5' RACE reads in MiXCR, keeping a single row per CDR3 protein. The sample lists roughly 320,000 distinct CDR3 sequences; 25% to 30% were seen once. The specimen was PBMCs or a T cell subset sorted from them (not recorded which). These receptors were taken from an adult woman who had mild COVID-19 (a few samples of this study predate the infection). Cell type and time point are not known. Each CDR3 is given with its conserved first and last residue. A D gene is named only where the DNA matches it firmly. Clone sizes are given selectively: once, few, many, or a class where the clone is expanded.

D gene,V gene,clone size,J gene,CDR3 DNA,CDR3 protein
NA,TRBV5-1,NA,TRBJ2-5,TGCGCCAGCAGCTTGGATGGTCAAGCGACCCAGTACTTC,CASSLDGQATQYF
TRBD2,TRBV6-2/TRBV6-3,few,TRBJ2-7,TGTGCCAGCAGCAGGACTAGCGGGACCTCCTACGAGCAGTACTTC,CASSRTSGTSYEQYF
TRBD2,TRBV5-1,NA,TRBJ2-5,TGCGCCAGCAGCTGGGAGACTAGCCGTCAAGAGACCCAGTACTTC,CASSWETSRQETQYF
TRBD1,TRBV4-1,NA,TRBJ1-1,TGCGCCAGCAGCCACCCCGGGACAGGAAAAAAGGAAGCTTTCTTT,CASSHPGTGKKEAFF
NA,TRBV11-2,few,TRBJ2-1,TGTGCCAGCAGTCTCTCGCCGGGACTCGGTTTCTACAATGAGCAGTTCTTC,CASSLSPGLGFYNEQFF
TRBD2,TRBV7-9,many,TRBJ2-1,TGTGCCAGCAGCTCGACTAGCGGATCCTACAATGAGCAGTTCTTC,CASSSTSGSYNEQFF
NA,TRBV7-9,NA,TRBJ2-5,TGTGCCAGCAGCCCCCGCCCGGAGCGCGCACAAGAGACCCAGTACTTC,CASSPRPERAQETQYF
NA,TRBV12-3/TRBV12-4,NA,TRBJ1-4,TGTGCCAGCAGCCCCGGGGGGGCAGGAGTTGAAAAACTGTTTTTT,CASSPGGAGVEKLFF
NA,TRBV5-4,NA,TRBJ2-7,TGTGCCAGCAGCCAGGACAGCTCCCAAATCTACGAGCAGTACTTC,CASSQDSSQIYEQYF
NA,TRBV20-1,NA,TRBJ1-5,TGCAGTGCTAGACGCCCAGGGCGCAATCAGCCCCAGCATTTT,CSARRPGRNQPQHF
TRBD1,TRBV5-1,few,TRBJ2-5,TGCGCCAGCAGCTTGGCCATGGGACAGGAGGCTGGGGAGACCCAGTACTTC,CASSLAMGQEAGETQYF
NA,TRBV18,NA,TRBJ2-5,TGTGCCAGCTCTATAACCCTGTACCAAGAGACCCAGTACTTC,CASSITLYQETQYF
NA,TRBV7-9,few,TRBJ2-2,TGTGCCAGGTGGAGCGATAACACCGGGGAGCTGTTTTTT,CARWSDNTGELFF
TRBD2,TRBV18,NA,TRBJ2-7,TGTGCCAGCTCACCCGGGGGGGAGGAGCAGTACTTC,CASSPGGEEQYF
NA,TRBV12-3/TRBV12-4,NA,TRBJ2-5,TGTGCCAGCAGTCGAGGGGGCCAAGAGACCCAGTACTTC,CASSRGGQETQYF
NA,TRBV29-1,NA,TRBJ1-1,TGCAGCGCCGAAGGGGTTTCGGGCACTGAAGCTTTCTTT,CSAEGVSGTEAFF
NA,TRBV7-9,few,TRBJ2-3,TGTGCCAGCAGCCGCCCTGCAACAGATACGCAGTATTTT,CASSRPATDTQYF
TRBD2,TRBV6-2/TRBV6-3,NA,TRBJ2-3,TGTGCCAGCAGAAATCAGCGGGGGCTACGCACAGATACGCAGTATTTT,CASRNQRGLRTDTQYF
NA,TRBV7-9,few,TRBJ2-7,TGTGCCAGCAGCTTATCCAGGACCCCCTACGAGCAGTACTTC,CASSLSRTPYEQYF
NA,TRBV6-5,few,TRBJ2-2,TGTGCCAGCAGCTCCAACACCGCTCGGAACACCGGGGAGCTGTTTTTT,CASSSNTARNTGELFF
TRBD2,TRBV12-3/TRBV12-4,NA,TRBJ2-7,TGTGCCAGCAGTCAAGGCGGGAGCTCCTACGAGCAGTACTTC,CASSQGGSSYEQYF
NA,TRBV6-5,once,TRBJ2-7,TGTGCCAGCAGTTACAGGCTGTACTACGAGCAGTACTTC,CASSYRLYYEQYF
TRBD2,TRBV6-2/TRBV6-3,few,TRBJ2-1,TGTGCCAGCAGTTACAGTCTAGCGGGAGGTTCAAGGGAGCAGTTCTTC,CASSYSLAGGSREQFF